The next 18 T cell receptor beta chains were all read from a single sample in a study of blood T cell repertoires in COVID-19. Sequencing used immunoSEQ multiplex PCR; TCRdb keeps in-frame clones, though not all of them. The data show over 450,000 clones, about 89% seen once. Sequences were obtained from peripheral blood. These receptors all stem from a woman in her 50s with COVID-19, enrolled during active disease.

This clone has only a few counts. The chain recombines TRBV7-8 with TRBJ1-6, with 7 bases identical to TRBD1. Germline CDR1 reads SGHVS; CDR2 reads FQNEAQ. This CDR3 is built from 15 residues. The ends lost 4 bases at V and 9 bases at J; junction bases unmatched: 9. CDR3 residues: CASSSRQGAGSPLHF. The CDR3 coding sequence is TGTGCCAGCAGCTCCCGACAGGGAGCCGGTTCACCCCTCCACTTT.

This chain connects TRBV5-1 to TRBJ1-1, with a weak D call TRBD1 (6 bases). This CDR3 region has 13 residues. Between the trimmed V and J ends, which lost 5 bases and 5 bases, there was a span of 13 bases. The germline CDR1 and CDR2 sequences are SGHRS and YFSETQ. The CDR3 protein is CASSAGARTEAFF. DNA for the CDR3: TGCGCCAGCAGTGCGGGGGCGCGAACTGAAGCTTTCTTT.

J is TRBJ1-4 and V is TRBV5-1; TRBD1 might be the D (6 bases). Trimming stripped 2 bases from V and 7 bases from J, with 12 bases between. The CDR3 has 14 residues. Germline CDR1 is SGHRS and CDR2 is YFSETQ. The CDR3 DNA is TGCGCCAGCAGCTTAGAGGCAGGGGTTGAAAAACTGTTTTTT. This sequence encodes CASSLEAGVEKLFF.

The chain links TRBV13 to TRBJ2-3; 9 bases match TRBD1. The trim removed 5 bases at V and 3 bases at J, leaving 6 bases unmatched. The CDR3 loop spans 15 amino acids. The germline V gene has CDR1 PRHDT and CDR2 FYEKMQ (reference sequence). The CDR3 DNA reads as TGTGCCAGCAGCCAGACAGGGGGGGGAACAGATACGCAGTATTTT. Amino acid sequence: CASSQTGGGTDTQYF.

This chain's CDR3 is CASSIDRGVGNEQFF. The DNA of the CDR3 is TGTGCCAGTAGTATCGACAGGGGTGTGGGCAATGAGCAGTTCTTC. The chain links TRBV19 to TRBJ2-1, with 8 positions matching TRBD1. The germline gives CDR1 LNHDA, CDR2 SQIVND (reference sequence). This CDR3 comprises 15 residues. V dropped 3 bases and J dropped 6; count of bases not matched to a gene: 7.

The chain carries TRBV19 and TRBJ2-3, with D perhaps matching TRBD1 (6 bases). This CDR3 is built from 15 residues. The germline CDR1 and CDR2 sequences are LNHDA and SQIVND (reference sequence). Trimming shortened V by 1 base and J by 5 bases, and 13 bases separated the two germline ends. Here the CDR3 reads CASSIARAGVDTQYF. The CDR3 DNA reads TGTGCCAGTAGTATAGCGAGGGCAGGGGTAGATACGCAGTATTTT.

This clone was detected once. DNA for the CDR3: TGTGCCACCAGTGACCCACAGAGCTCTGGGGCCAACGTCCTGACTTTC. Amino acid sequence: CATSDPQSSGANVLTF. This chain links TRBV24-1 with TRBJ2-6; D ambiguous. The CDR3 has 16 amino acids. The V and J ends lost 4 bases and 0 bases respectively, with 9 bases between them. Germline CDR1 KGHDR, CDR2 SFDVKD.

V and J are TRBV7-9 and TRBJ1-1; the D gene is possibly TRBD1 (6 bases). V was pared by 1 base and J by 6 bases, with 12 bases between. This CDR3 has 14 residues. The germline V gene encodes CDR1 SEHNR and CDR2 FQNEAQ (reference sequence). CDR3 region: CASSLEGTHPEAFF. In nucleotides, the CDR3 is TGTGCCAGCAGCTTAGAAGGGACACATCCTGAAGCTTTCTTT. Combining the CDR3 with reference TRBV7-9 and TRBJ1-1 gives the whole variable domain DTGVSQNPRHKITKRGQNVTFRCDPISEHNRLYWYRQTLGQGPEFLTYFQNEAQLEKSRLLSDRFSAERPKGSFSTLEIQRTEQGDSAMYLCASSLEGTHPEAFFGQGTRLTVV.

In nucleotides, the CDR3 is TGTGCCAGCAGCTTAGAACAGGCCCTGAACACTGAAGCTTTCTTT. It specifies CASSLEQALNTEAFF. This chain links TRBV11-2 with TRBJ1-1, with D possibly TRBD1 on 5 matching bases. This CDR3 spans 15 amino acids. Germline CDR1 reads SGHAT; CDR2 reads FQNNGV. The ends were cut back, 0 bases at V and 0 bases at J, with 8 bases in the middle.

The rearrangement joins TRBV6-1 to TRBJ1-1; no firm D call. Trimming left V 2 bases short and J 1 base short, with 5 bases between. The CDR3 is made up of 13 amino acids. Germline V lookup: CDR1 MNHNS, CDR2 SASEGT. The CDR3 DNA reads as TGTGCCAGCAGTGAATACACGAACACTGAAGCTTTCTTT. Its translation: CASSEYTNTEAFF.

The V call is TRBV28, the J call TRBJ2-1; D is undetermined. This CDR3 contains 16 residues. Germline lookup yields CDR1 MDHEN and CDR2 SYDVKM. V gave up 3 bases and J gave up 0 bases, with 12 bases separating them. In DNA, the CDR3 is TGTGCCAGCAGTTTCGGCGGCACCAGCTCCTACAATGAGCAGTTCTTC. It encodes CASSFGGTSSYNEQFF.

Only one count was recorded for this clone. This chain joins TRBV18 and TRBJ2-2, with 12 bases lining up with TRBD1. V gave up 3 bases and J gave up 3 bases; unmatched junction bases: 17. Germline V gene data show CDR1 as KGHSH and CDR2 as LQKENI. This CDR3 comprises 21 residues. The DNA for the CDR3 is TGTGCCAGCTCACCCCGGGACAGGGGGCTTACTACCCTTCCCGACACCGGGGAGCTGTTTTTT. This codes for CASSPRDRGLTTLPDTGELFF.

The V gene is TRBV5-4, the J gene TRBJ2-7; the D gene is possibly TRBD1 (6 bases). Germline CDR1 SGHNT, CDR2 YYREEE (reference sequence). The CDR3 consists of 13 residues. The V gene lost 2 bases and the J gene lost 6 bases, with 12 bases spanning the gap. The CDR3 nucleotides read TGTGCCAGCAGCTTAGACAGGTCGGGCGAGCAGTACTTC. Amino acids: CASSLDRSGEQYF.

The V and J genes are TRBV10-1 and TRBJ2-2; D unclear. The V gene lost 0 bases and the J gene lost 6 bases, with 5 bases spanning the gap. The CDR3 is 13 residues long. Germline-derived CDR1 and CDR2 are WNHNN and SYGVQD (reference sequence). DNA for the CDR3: TGCGCCAGCAGTGAGTCGAGATCCGGGGAGCTGTTTTTT. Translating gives CASSESRSGELFF.

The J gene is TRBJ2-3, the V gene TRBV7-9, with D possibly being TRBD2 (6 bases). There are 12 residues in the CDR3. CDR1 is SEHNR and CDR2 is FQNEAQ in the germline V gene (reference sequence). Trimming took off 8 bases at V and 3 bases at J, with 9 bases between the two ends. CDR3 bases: TGTGCCAGCGGGGGGTTAACAGATACGCAGTATTTT. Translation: CASGGLTDTQYF.

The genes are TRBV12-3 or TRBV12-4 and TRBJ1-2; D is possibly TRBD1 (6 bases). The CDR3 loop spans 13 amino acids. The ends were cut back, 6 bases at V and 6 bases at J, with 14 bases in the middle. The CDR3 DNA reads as TGTGCCAGCAGCTCCCCACAGGGCCATGGCTACACCTTC. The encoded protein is CASSSPQGHGYTF.

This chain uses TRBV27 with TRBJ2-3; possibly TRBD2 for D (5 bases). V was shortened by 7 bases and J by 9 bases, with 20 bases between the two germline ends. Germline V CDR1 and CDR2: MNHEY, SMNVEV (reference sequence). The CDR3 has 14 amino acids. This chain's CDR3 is CASTDSIYSETQYF. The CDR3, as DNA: TGTGCCAGCACGGACTCGATTTATTCGGAGACGCAGTATTTT.

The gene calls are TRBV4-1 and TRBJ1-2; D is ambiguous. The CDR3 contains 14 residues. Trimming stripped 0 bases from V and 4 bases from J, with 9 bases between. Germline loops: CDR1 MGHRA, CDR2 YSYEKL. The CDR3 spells CASSQDVGGYGYTF. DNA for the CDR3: TGCGCCAGCAGCCAAGATGTCGGAGGCTATGGCTACACCTTC.